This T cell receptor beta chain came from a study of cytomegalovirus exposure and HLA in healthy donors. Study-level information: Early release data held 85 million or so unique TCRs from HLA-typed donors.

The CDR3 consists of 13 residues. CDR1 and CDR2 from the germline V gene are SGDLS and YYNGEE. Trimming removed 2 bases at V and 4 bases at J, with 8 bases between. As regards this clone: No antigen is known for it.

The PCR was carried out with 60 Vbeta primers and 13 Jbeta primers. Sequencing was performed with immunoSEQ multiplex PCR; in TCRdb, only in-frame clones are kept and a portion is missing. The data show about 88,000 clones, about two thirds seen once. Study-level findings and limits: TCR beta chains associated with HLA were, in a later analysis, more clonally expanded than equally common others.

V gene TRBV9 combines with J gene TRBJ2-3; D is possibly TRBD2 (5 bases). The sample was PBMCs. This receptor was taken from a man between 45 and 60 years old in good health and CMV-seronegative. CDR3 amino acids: CASSVASPDTQYF. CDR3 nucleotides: TGTGCCAGCAGCGTTGCTAGCCCAGATACGCAGTATTTT.